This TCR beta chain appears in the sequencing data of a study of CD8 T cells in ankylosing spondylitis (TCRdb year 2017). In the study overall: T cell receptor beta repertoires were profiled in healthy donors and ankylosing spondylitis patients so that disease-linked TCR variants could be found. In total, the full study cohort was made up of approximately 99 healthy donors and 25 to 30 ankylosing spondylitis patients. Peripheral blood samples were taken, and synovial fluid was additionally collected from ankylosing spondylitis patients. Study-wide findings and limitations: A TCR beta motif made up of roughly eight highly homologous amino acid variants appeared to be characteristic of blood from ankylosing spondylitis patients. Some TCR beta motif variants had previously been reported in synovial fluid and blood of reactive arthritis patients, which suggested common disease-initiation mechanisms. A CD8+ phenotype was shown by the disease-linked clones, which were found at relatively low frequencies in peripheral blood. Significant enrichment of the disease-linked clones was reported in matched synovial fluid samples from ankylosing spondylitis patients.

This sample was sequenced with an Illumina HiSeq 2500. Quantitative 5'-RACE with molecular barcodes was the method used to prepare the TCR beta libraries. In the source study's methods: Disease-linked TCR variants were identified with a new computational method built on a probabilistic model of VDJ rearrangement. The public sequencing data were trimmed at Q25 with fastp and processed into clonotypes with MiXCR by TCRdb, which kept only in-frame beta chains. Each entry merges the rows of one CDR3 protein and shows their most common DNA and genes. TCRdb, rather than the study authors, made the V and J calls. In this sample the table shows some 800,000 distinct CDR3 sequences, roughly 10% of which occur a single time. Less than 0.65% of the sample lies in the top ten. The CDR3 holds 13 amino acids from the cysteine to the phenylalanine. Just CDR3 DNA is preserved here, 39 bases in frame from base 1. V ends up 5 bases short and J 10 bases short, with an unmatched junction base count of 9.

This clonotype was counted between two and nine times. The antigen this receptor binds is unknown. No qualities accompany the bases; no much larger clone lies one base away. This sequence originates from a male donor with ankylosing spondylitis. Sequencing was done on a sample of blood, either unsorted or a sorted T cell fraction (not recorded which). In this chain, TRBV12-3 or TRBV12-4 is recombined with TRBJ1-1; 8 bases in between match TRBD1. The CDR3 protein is CASSIRGRMTAFF. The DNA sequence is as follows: TGTGCCAGCAGTATCAGGGGGCGAATGACAGCTTTCTTT.